This T cell receptor beta chain was documented in a study of blood T cell repertoires in COVID-19. On the study more broadly: Samples of COVID-19 (acute and convalescent) were obtained from the United States, Italy and Spain. T cells, B-cell-depleted T cells, or PBMCs supplied cDNA or gDNA.

Original methodology: For nucleated cells, counts were estimated from reference gene primer amplification. Using immunoSEQ multiplex PCR, the repertoire was profiled, and TCRdb retains in-frame clones only, with some absent. That table gives V, J and clone size, and the DNA gave D and trimming. The sample consists of about 200,000 clones, 70% to 85% of them appearing once. There are 14 residues in the CDR3. Germline V gene sequence: CDR1 SGHAT, CDR2 FQNNGV. Trimming cost V 4 bases and J 0 bases, with 10 bases left between them. This clonotype was sampled from a human donor with acute or convalescent COVID-19. The donor label of this sample is uncertain. The sample was peripheral blood. V and J are TRBV11-2 and TRBJ2-7; possible D gene TRBD2, 5 bases. The CDR3 here is CASSSGSSSYEQYF. The CDR3 DNA follows: TGTGCCAGCAGCTCGGGGTCTAGCTCCTACGAGCAGTACTTC.